This T cell receptor (beta chain) was recorded in a study of T cells in Graves' hyperthyroidism and ophthalmopathy. There were TCR beta CDR3 regions amplified from RNA transcripts. HTBI primers were used for first-round RT-PCR of the TCR CDR3. Each CDR3 protein is one row after TCRdb ran MiXCR on the multiplex PCR reads. The repertoire holds about 480,000 distinct CDR3 sequences, 13% to 15% seen once, with about a sixth in the top ten. This clonotype was counted at least ten times. Graves' hyperthyroidism was deemed stable given no ophthalmopathy progression within 18 months. Pregnant or lactating patients were excluded, as were those with uncontrolled infection or other autoimmune disease. Diagnostic assessment was based on clinical symptoms, serum thyroxine and TRAb, thyroid ultrasound and orbital computed tomography. The CDR3 length is 15 residues. Trimming shortened V by 3 bases and J by 3 bases, and 14 bases separated the two germline ends.

The TCR sequence derives from a woman under 30 with Graves' hyperthyroidism. Sequencing was done on a sample of blood. This chain links TRBV12-3 or TRBV12-4 with TRBJ1-2, with D maybe TRBD1 (5 bases). The CDR3 DNA reads TGTGCCAGCAGTTTCAGGCAGGGTAGCCACTATGGCTACACCTTC. As protein: CASSFRQGSHYGYTF.